The clone carrying this T cell receptor (beta chain) was counted many times. Its antigen is as yet unknown. In the source study's methods: For papillary thyroid cancer, a distant-metastasis classifier was constructed from CDR3 differences observed across clinicopathological groups. TCRdb used MiXCR to call clones anew from the PCR reads. The authors' filters were not applied to this entry. The table shows about 59,000 clones, with 15% to 20% occurring only once. This entry belongs to a study of metastatic and nonmetastatic thyroid tumors. General study results and limits: A significant increase in TCR beta diversity was reportedly seen in malignant thyroid tumors relative to benign nodules, in blood and tumor.

V dropped 0 bases and J dropped 5 bases, with 17 bases sitting between them. Germline V lookup: CDR1 MGHRA, CDR2 YSYEKL. The CDR3 sequence is 16 residues long. There were no patients who had received any treatment before thyroid surgery. This receptor was obtained from a male donor with papillary thyroid cancer or a benign thyroid nodule (not recorded which). Some clones in this sample may be carry-over from other donors' samples. The sample comprised blood. The chain couples TRBV4-1 to TRBJ2-7; a possible D gene is TRBD2 (6 bases). CDR3 loop: CASSQEGGRRDDEQYF. The DNA of the CDR3 is TGCGCCAGCAGCCAAGAAGGAGGGAGGAGGGATGACGAGCAGTACTTC.